A selection of T cell receptor beta chains follows, all from one sample in a study of cytomegalovirus exposure and HLA in healthy donors. The data were produced by immunoSEQ multiplex PCR, yet TCRdb's version contains in-frame clones alone and is incomplete. The sample has around 200,000 clones, 82% seen once. Sequencing was performed on PBMCs. These TCRs come from a woman aged 40 to 49 in good health and CMV-seronegative. CDR3s include the opening cysteine and the closing phenylalanine or tryptophan. Each record gives: clone size, J gene, D gene, V gene, CDR3 DNA, CDR3 protein. A D gene is named only where the DNA matches it firmly. Expanded clones are given a class, and other clones once, few, many or no size at all.

.,TRBJ1-2,TRBD1,TRBV5-1,TGCGCCAGCAGCTTGGACGGGACAGGGATTGGCTACACCTTC,CASSLDGTGIGYTF
.,TRBJ1-5,TRBD1,TRBV6-1,TGTGCCAGCAACCCGACAGGGTCCAATCAGCCCCAGCATTTT,CASNPTGSNQPQHF
.,TRBJ2-1,.,TRBV2,TGTGCCAGCAGCAGCGGGACAGGTTCCTACAATGAGCAGTTCTTC,CASSSGTGSYNEQFF
.,TRBJ2-2,TRBD1,TRBV4-1,TGCGCCAGCAGCCAGATGCTGGGACAGGGGGCAAACGGGGAGCTGTTTTTT,CASSQMLGQGANGELFF
.,TRBJ1-1,.,TRBV19,TGTGCCAGTAGTATAGTCGGGGGCACTGAAGCTTTCTTT,CASSIVGGTEAFF
.,TRBJ2-4,TRBD1,TRBV29-1,TGCAGCGTTAGGGGGCTCGGGGCATCATTGGCCAAAAACATTCAGTACTTC,CSVRGLGASLAKNIQYF
.,TRBJ2-7,.,TRBV18,TGTGCCAGCTCACCACCTGCGGTCGCCTACGAGCAGTACTTC,CASSPPAVAYEQYF
.,TRBJ1-4,.,TRBV6-5,TGTGCCAGCAGTCGGCAGGGTCGCGAAAAACTGTTTTTT,CASSRQGREKLFF
.,TRBJ2-1,TRBD2,TRBV27,TGTGCCAGCAGTTTATGGGCTAGCGGGAGTTACAATGAGCAGTTCTTC,CASSLWASGSYNEQFF
.,TRBJ2-3,.,TRBV7-7,TGTGCCAGCAGCTTAGTGGGAGCTGCCGATACGCAGTATTTT,CASSLVGAADTQYF
.,TRBJ2-5,TRBD1,TRBV7-3,TGTGCCAGCAGCTCAACCGGGACAGTCCAAGAGACCCAGTACTTC,CASSSTGTVQETQYF
.,TRBJ2-7,TRBD2,TRBV30,TGTGCCTGGGGGAAGCGGGAGGTCACCTACGAGCAGTACTTC,CAWGKREVTYEQYF
.,TRBJ1-1,TRBD1,TRBV2,TGTGCCAGACAGGGACAGGGGAACACTGAAGCTTTCTTT,CARQGQGNTEAFF
.,TRBJ2-5,TRBD2,TRBV27,TGTGCCAGCAGTTACGACGGACTAGCGGTAGAGGAGACCCAGTACTTC,CASSYDGLAVEETQYF
.,TRBJ2-3,.,TRBV27,TGTGCCAGCAGTCGAGCGAACTCACAAATTGCAGATACGCAGTATTTT,CASSRANSQIADTQYF
.,TRBJ1-1,.,TRBV19,TGTGCCAGTAGGACAGTGAACACTGAAGCTTTCTTT,CASRTVNTEAFF
.,TRBJ1-2,.,TRBV10-3,TGTGCCACCCAGGGGTCCGACTATGGCTACACCTTC,CATQGSDYGYTF
.,TRBJ1-2,.,TRBV28,TGTGCCAGCAGTCCCTGGGGCACGGCTAACTATGGCTACACCTTC,CASSPWGTANYGYTF
.,TRBJ2-1,TRBD1,TRBV27,TGTGCCAGCAGTCCCGACAGGGGGCGTTTTAGTGAGCAGTTCTTC,CASSPDRGRFSEQFF
.,TRBJ1-2,.,TRBV5-8,TGTGCCAGCAGCTTGGTACCCCCAGGGACTCGCGGCTACACCTTC,CASSLVPPGTRGYTF
.,TRBJ2-2,.,TRBV5-1,TGCGCCAGCAGCTTCGGTCTGGGCGGGGCCACGGGCACCGGGGAGCTGTTTTTT,CASSFGLGGATGTGELFF
.,TRBJ2-7,.,TRBV7-3,TGTGCCAGCAGCTTAGGGGCAGGGGCACAATACGAGCAGTACTTC,CASSLGAGAQYEQYF
.,TRBJ1-5,TRBD1,TRBV7-2,TGTGCCAGCAGCTTTCAGACAGGGGCTTACAATCAGCCCCAGCATTTT,CASSFQTGAYNQPQHF
.,TRBJ1-1,.,TRBV18,TGTGCCAGCTCACCACCACGGGGATTGAACACTGAAGCTTTCTTT,CASSPPRGLNTEAFF
few,TRBJ2-7,TRBD2,TRBV28,TGTGCCAGCAGTGTCCCGGGACTAGCGGGAGCGGTCGAGCAGTACTTC,CASSVPGLAGAVEQYF
few,TRBJ1-1,.,TRBV7-9,TGTGCCAGCAGCTTAACGGGAACCACTGAAGCTTTCTTT,CASSLTGTTEAFF
.,TRBJ2-2,TRBD1,TRBV6-4,TGTGCCACCTCAGGACAGGGAGGCACCGGGGAGCTGTTTTTT,CATSGQGGTGELFF
.,TRBJ2-3,TRBD2,TRBV9,TGTGCCAGCAGCGGAAGTAGCGGGAGGGCCGGTCCCACAGATACGCAGTATTTT,CASSGSSGRAGPTDTQYF
.,TRBJ2-3,.,TRBV4-2,TGTGCCAGCAGCCAAGGGAGCCCTACGCAGTATTTT,CASSQGSPTQYF
.,TRBJ1-2,TRBD1,TRBV5-1,TGCGCCAGCAGCAACCAGGGGGCCTCCGTAGGCTACACCTTC,CASSNQGASVGYTF
.,TRBJ1-1,.,TRBV19,TGTGCCAGTAGTATACTGGGGGCCTCTGAAGCTTTCTTT,CASSILGASEAFF
few,TRBJ2-2,TRBD2,TRBV2,TGTGCCAGCAGTGAAGAGGGACTAGCGATCCTCACCGGGGAGCTGTTTTTT,CASSEEGLAILTGELFF
.,TRBJ2-6,TRBD2,TRBV5-1,TGCGCCAGCAGCTTGGTAGTAGCGGGGGGCACTGGGGCCAACGTCCTGACTTTC,CASSLVVAGGTGANVLTF
few,TRBJ2-7,TRBD1,TRBV28,TGTGCCAGCAGACTAAGGGACAGACCCTACTTC,CASRLRDRPYF
once,TRBJ2-1,.,TRBV27,TGTGCCAGCAGTCGAACGAGCCCGGTCCCGCGGTGGGATGAGCAGTTCTTC,CASSRTSPVPRWDEQFF
.,TRBJ2-7,TRBD1,TRBV28,TGTGCCAGCAGCCTCTACAGGGGGCAAAACTACGAGCAGTACTTC,CASSLYRGQNYEQYF
once,TRBJ2-2,.,TRBV5-1,TGCGCCAGCAGCTCGGAAGGGGGACGTTCCGGGGAGCTGTTTTTT,CASSSEGGRSGELFF
once,TRBJ2-7,.,TRBV5-1,TGCGCCACCACGAGAGATACAGGAACCTACGAGCAGTACTTC,CATTRDTGTYEQYF
.,TRBJ1-2,TRBD1,TRBV27,TGTGCCAGCACCCTTATAGGGGGACAGGGGGGGTACTATGGCTACACCTTC,CASTLIGGQGGYYGYTF
.,TRBJ2-7,TRBD2,TRBV28,TGTGCCAGCAGTTTCCCCCCCGGGAGGGGTTACGAGCAGTACTTC,CASSFPPGRGYEQYF
.,TRBJ1-1,TRBD1,TRBV19,TGTGCCAGTAGTCAGGGGGCGACTGAAGCTTTCTTT,CASSQGATEAFF
.,TRBJ2-7,.,TRBV6-4,TGTGCCAGCACTCAGGGCCATGTTGCGAGAGAGCAGTACTTC,CASTQGHVAREQYF
.,TRBJ2-7,TRBD2,TRBV5-1,TGCGCCAGCAGCTCCGTAGCGGGAGCCCCTACCGGGCAGTACTTC,CASSSVAGAPTGQYF
.,TRBJ2-1,TRBD1,TRBV7-2,TGTGCCAGCAGCCCCCAGGGACAGGGAGTTGACAATGAGCAGTTCTTC,CASSPQGQGVDNEQFF
.,TRBJ1-5,TRBD1,TRBV19,TGTGCCAGCCGGGACAGGGTCGGTCAGCCCCAGCATTTT,CASRDRVGQPQHF
once,TRBJ1-2,.,TRBV30,TGTGCCTGGAGGGACAGACCTAACTATGGCTACACCTTC,CAWRDRPNYGYTF
.,TRBJ1-1,TRBD1,TRBV4-1,TGCGCCAGCAGCCAAAGGACAGGGGGATCGGGGGTGAACACTGCAGCTTTCTTT,CASSQRTGGSGVNTAAFF
.,TRBJ1-1,.,TRBV7-9,TGTGCCAGCAGCCTAGGATCCGGTAAAGCTTTCTTT,CASSLGSGKAFF
.,TRBJ1-2,TRBD1,TRBV29-1,TGCAGCGTCCCATCTGCCAGGGGGACAGGTGGCTACACCTTC,CSVPSARGTGGYTF
.,TRBJ2-7,TRBD1,TRBV30,TGTGCCTCCCAGGGGGTGGGCAGGGGGCTTTACGAGCAGTACTTC,CASQGVGRGLYEQYF
.,TRBJ2-1,TRBD2,TRBV7-9,TGTGCCAGCAGAGCGGGGTACAATGAGCAGTTCTTC,CASRAGYNEQFF
.,TRBJ2-2,TRBD2,TRBV6-1,TGTGCCAGCAGTGTAGCGGGAGTGGGAACCGGGGAGCTGTTTTTT,CASSVAGVGTGELFF
few,TRBJ1-6,.,TRBV30,TGTGCCTGGAGTGTACAACTTGCGGGAAATTCACCCCTCCACTTT,CAWSVQLAGNSPLHF
once,TRBJ2-7,TRBD2,TRBV5-1,TGCGCCAGCAGCCCCGGGATAGCGGGAGTTTCCGAGCAGTACTTC,CASSPGIAGVSEQYF
.,TRBJ2-1,.,TRBV30,TGTGCCTGGAGGAACCTGAGCTCCTACAATGAGCAGTTCTTC,CAWRNLSSYNEQFF